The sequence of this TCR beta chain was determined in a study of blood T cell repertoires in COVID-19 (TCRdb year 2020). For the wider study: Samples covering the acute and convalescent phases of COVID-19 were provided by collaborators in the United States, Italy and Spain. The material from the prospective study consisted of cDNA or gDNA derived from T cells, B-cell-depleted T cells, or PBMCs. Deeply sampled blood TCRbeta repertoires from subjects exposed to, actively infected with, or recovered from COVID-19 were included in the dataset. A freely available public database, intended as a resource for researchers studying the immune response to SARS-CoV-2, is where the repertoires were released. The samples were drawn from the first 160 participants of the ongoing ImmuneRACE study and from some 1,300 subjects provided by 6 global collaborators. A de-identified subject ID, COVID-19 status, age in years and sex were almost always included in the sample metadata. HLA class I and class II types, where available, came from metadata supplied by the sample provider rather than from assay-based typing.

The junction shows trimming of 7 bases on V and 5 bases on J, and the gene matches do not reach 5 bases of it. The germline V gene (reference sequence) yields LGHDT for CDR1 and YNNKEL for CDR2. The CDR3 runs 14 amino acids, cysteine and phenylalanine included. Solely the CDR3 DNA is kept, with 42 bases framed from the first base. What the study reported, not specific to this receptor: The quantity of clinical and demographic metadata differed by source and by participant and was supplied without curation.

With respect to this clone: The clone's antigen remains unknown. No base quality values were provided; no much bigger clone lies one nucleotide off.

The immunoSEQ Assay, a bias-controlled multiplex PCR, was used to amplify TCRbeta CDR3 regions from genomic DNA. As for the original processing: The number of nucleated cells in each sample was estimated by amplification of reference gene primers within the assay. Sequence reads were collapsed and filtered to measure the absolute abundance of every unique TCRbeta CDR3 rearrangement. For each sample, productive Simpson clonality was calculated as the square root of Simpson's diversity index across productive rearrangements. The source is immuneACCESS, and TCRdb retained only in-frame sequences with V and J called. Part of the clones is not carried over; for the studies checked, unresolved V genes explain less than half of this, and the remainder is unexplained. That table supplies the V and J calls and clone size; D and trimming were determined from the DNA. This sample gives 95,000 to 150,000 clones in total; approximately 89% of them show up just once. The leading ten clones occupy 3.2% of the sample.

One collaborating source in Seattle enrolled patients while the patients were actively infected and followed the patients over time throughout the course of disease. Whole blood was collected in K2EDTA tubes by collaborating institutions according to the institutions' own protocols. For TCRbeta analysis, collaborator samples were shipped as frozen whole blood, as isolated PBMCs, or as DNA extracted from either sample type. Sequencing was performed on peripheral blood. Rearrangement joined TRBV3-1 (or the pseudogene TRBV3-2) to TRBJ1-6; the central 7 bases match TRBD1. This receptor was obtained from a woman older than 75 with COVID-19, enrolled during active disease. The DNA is TGTGCCAGCAAGTCCGGGACAGATAATTCACCCCTCCACTTT. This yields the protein CASKSGTDNSPLHF.